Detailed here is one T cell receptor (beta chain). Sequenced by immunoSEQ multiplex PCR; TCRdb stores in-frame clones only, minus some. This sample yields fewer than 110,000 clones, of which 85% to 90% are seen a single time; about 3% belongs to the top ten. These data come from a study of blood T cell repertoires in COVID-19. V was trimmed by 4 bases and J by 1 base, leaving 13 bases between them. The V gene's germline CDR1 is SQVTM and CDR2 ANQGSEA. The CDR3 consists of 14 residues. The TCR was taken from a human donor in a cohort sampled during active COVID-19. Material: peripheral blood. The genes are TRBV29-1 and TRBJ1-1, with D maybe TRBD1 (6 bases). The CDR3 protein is CSVVRQETNTEAFF. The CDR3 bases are TGCAGCGTTGTCAGACAGGAGACGAACACTGAAGCTTTCTTT.